This T cell receptor (beta chain) comes out of a study of shared clonotypes between healthy human individuals. Germline loops: CDR1 KGHSH, CDR2 LQKENI. This CDR3 comprises 15 residues. V trimming: 2 bases; J trimming: 7 bases; junction bases outside the gene matches: 8. The protocol was immunoSEQ multiplex PCR, while the TCRdb copy is restricted to in-frame clones and leaves out a portion. The repertoire includes hundreds of thousands of clones, 74% of them detected once, and under 2% sits in the top ten. The chain is built from TRBV18 and TRBJ1-1, with 9 bases that match TRBD1. Sequencing was carried out using memory CD4+ T cells sorted from blood. Subset meaning: CD45RA-negative fraction. The sequence came from a woman aged 25 to 39 in good health. The CDR3 bases are TGTGCCAGCTCACCATTTGGGACAGGGAGATTTGAAGCTTTCTTT. Its protein product is CASSPFGTGRFEAFF.